This TCR beta chain emerged from a study of T-cell reconstitution after alpha-beta-depleted transplantation in children (dated by TCRdb to 2015 to 2016). Context from the whole study: T-cell immune reconstitution after TCRalphabeta/CD19-depleted allogeneic hematopoietic cell transplantation in children was quantitatively tracked in the study by means of TCR repertoire profiling.

Concerning this clonotype itself: Its specific antigen is unknown. A junction end diverges from the germline sequence, so it may reflect a read error.

Library preparation employed PCR. For sequencing, an Illumina HiSeq 2500 was employed. TCR libraries were prepared with molecular barcoding, using unique molecular identifiers to normalize TCRbeta repertoire quantification. Through fastp at Q25 and MiXCR, TCRdb rebuilt clones from the public reads, retaining in-frame beta chains. Rows are combined by CDR3 protein, so each entry shows the most common genes and DNA. In this sample the table shows approximately 200,000 distinct CDR3 sequences, less than 15% of which occur a single time. The top ten clonotypes cover 13% of the sample. The sample consisted of PBMCs from the stem cell graft donor, taken from the stem cell graft. The origin of this receptor is a human donor who donated a stem cell graft to a child with acute lymphoblastic leukemia.

The nucleotide sequence is TGTCCCAGCACACTGGGATGGACAGGGGCTGAAGCTTTCTTT. This codes for CPSTLGWTGAEAFF. The V gene is TRBV2 and the J gene is TRBJ1-1, with 9 bases matching TRBD1. CDR1 and CDR2 are drawn from the germline V gene: SNHLY, FYNNEI. The cysteine opens and the phenylalanine closes a CDR3 of 14 amino acids. This entry keeps only the CDR3 DNA: 42 bases, framed from base 1.